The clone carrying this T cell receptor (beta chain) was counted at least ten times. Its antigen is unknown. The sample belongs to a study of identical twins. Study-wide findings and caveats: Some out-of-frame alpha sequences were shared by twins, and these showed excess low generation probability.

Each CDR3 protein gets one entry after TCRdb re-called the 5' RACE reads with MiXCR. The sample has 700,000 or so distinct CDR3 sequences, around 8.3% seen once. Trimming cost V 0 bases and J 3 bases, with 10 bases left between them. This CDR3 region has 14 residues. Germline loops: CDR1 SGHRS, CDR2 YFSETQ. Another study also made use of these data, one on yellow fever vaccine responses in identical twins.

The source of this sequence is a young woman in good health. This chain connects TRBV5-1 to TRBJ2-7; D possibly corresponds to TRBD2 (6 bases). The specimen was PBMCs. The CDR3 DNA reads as TGCGCCAGCAGCTTGGTTTCGGGGGACTACGAGCAGTACTTC. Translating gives CASSLVSGDYEQYF.